This T cell receptor (beta chain) comes out of a study of T cell changes during pregnancy in multiple sclerosis. TCRdb's table, derived via immunoSEQ multiplex PCR, lists solely in-frame clones and lacks some. The sample has about 71,000 clones; around nine tenths are singletons. Trimming cost V 0 bases and J 5 bases; bases outside gene matches: 7. CDR1 is SGHRS, CDR2 YFSETQ, per germline. There are 15 residues in the CDR3. The genes are TRBV5-1 and TRBJ1-1; the match to TRBD1 covers 7 bases. The starting material was peripheral blood, obtained in the third trimester of pregnancy. The receptor was isolated from a female donor with multiple sclerosis, enrolled in a pregnancy study. The CDR3 nucleotides are TGCGCCAGCAGCTTGGCCCTCGGGGGACAGACTGAAGCTTTCTTT. This sequence encodes CASSLALGGQTEAFF.